What follows is one TCR beta chain and its context. Its antigen is as yet unknown. The PCR was carried out with 60 Vbeta primers and 13 Jbeta primers. Produced via immunoSEQ multiplex PCR; TCRdb's table is partial and in-frame only. The sample has about 160,000 clones, around four fifths seen once. The sample comes from a study of cytomegalovirus exposure and HLA in healthy donors. Study as a whole: Among the 400 or so donors who were genotyped, 70% to 90% fell in the genetic ancestry cluster that is associated with self-reported Caucasian donors. The study's findings and limits: An analysis done earlier found most TCR beta V segments productive about 87% or about 30% of the time. In a later analysis, a missense DCLRE1C variant was linked to TCR beta V- and J-gene trimming.

The CDR3 length is 16 residues. After removal of 5 bases from V and 9 bases from J, the junction contained 10 bases not matched to a gene. Looked up from germline, CDR1 is MDHEN and CDR2 is SYDVKM. The source material was PBMCs. This TCR was recovered from a man aged 25 to 45 in good health and CMV-seronegative. This chain links TRBV28 with TRBJ1-6; TRBD1 matches at 10 bases. The CDR3 loop is CASSTHTGTGASPLHF. CDR3 in DNA: TGTGCCAGCAGTACCCATACCGGGACAGGGGCTTCACCCCTCCACTTT.